This T cell receptor (beta chain) was recorded in a study of cytotoxic CD8 clonotypes in ibrutinib-treated CLL listed by TCRdb under 2021. With regard to the full study: The cohort included roughly 15 treatment-naive and some twelve relapsed/refractory patients; roughly 17 were IGHV unmutated. Response samples were taken after a median of roughly a year on treatment, ranging from about 6 to 36 months. Patients were still on ibrutinib when every remission and progressive disease sample was collected. Longitudinal samples were obtainable from about 30% of the roughly 86 participants in the trial. Cryopreserved peripheral blood mononuclear cells were obtained before treatment, at response, and at either sustained remission or disease progression. On average, each sample yielded roughly 250,000 productive templates and roughly 95,000 productive rearrangements. Responses were partial in approximately 24 patients and complete in 2; after median around 66 months follow-up, about 15 stayed in remission and roughly twelve progressed.

What the study reported, not specific to this receptor: Clonality increased at ibrutinib response, stayed stable in sustained remission, and fell back toward baseline at progression. Lymph node repertoires were not examined, and the timing of sampling was not matched between patients in sustained remission and those whose disease progressed. Public clonotypes were rare and either shrank or stayed stable during treatment, and the rise in clonality at ibrutinib response reflected expansion of private clonotypes. Baseline clonality exceeded that of age-matched healthy donors and correlated strongly with circulating CD8+ T-cell counts.

Taken from cysteine to phenylalanine, the CDR3 has 14 residues. This entry keeps only the CDR3 DNA: 42 bases, framed from base 1. The CDR1 and CDR2 encoded by the germline V gene (reference sequence) are LNHNV and YYDKDF. V is shortened by 4 bases, J by 3 bases, and the region joining them spans 13 bases. The time point label here, explained by the study, means: roughly 2 years on ibrutinib. For TCR beta library preparation, roughly 2 micrograms of genomic DNA were isolated from cryopreserved PBMCs. Longitudinal blood samples from CLL patients on ibrutinib monotherapy were analyzed using high-throughput TCR beta sequencing. The patients took part in an open-label, single-center phase 2 trial of ibrutinib monotherapy. Turning to this clone: Its antigen is still unknown. No base qualities exist here, and no much larger clone lies one base off it.

On a MiSeq, deep resolution sequencing aimed for a depth between 1 in 1 million and 1 in 200,000 T cells, with each clonotype covered around 10x on average. TCR beta libraries were generated with the immunoSEQ hsTCRB Kit. Processing in the source paper ran as follows. ImmunoSEQ Data Assistant and ImmunoSEQ Analyzer were used for data analysis, and V, D and J genes were assigned according to IMGT definitions. Clonality was computed as one minus normalized Shannon entropy of productive rearrangement frequencies, ranging from 0 to 1. Public clonotype analysis was restricted to overrepresented clonotypes comprising at least 0.05% of each patient's repertoire. Around 12 age-matched healthy donor repertoires from immuneACCESS were used as controls for clonality. Imported from immuneACCESS, the table was reduced by TCRdb to in-frame sequences with V and J called. These copies leave out some clones; in studies compared against another copy, an unresolved V gene accounts for under half, and the cause of the remainder is not known. V and J calls and clone size are copied from that table; D and trimming were computed from the DNA. For this sample the table gives 190,000 or so clones, of which around three quarters were detected only once. Around an eighth of the sample comes from the top ten.

Sequencing used PBMCs, obtained after 24 months of ibrutinib treatment. This TCR was sampled from a human donor with chronic lymphocytic leukemia. The chain was built from TRBV15 and TRBJ2-7; too little of a D gene remains to name it. CDR3 loop: CATSNTGLGYEQYF. The DNA is TGTGCCACCAGCAATACCGGGTTGGGCTACGAGCAGTACTTC.